The clone carrying this TCR beta chain was picked up a small number of times. Its antigen is unknown. The study based diagnoses on clinical symptoms, serum thyroxine and TRAb, thyroid ultrasound and orbital computed tomography. Amplification targeted TCR beta CDR3 regions from RNA transcripts. In the first-round RT-PCR of the TCR CDR3, the HTBI primer set was used. Each CDR3 protein is one row after TCRdb ran MiXCR on the multiplex PCR reads. This sample has fewer than 700,000 distinct CDR3 sequences, with roughly 17% found just once. The data stem from a study of T cells in Graves' hyperthyroidism and ophthalmopathy. For the study at large: Peripheral blood collection took place at initial diagnosis, before any treatment. Broader study findings: Most thyroid clonotypes with frequency above 0.001 were detected in blood. The model identified upcoming ophthalmopathy a median about six months ahead of onset.

V was clipped by 1 base and J by 7 bases; unmatched bases: 10. CDR1 is SGHVS, CDR2 FNYEAQ, per germline. The CDR3 totals 16 residues. The chain is built from TRBV7-6 and TRBJ1-2; the match to TRBD1 covers 9 bases. Specimen: blood. This sequence originates from a woman between 25 and 40 years old with Graves' hyperthyroidism. CDR3 protein: CASSLDIGTGKTGYTF. The CDR3 region has the DNA TGTGCCAGCAGCTTAGATATCGGGACAGGGAAAACTGGCTACACCTTC.